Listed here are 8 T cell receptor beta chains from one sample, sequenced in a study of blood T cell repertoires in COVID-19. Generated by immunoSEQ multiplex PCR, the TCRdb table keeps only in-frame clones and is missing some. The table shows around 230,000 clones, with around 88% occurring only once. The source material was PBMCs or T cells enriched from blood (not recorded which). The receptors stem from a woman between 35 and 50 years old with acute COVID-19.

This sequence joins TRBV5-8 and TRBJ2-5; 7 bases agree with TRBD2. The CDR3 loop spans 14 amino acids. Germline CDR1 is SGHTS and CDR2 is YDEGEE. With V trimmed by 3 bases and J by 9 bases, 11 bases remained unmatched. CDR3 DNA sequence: TGTGCCAGCAGCTCCCCCGGGGGGAGAAGGGCCCAGTACTTC. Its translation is CASSSPGGRRAQYF.

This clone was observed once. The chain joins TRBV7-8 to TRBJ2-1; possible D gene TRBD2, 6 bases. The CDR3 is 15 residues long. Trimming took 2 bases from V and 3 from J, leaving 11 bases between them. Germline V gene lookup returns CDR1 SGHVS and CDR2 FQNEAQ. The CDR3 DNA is TGTGCCAGCAGCTTACTGACTAGTAACTACAATGAGCAGTTCTTC. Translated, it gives CASSLLTSNYNEQFF.

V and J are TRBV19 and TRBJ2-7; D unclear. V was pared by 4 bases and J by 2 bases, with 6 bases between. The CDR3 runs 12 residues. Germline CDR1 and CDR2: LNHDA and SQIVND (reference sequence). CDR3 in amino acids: CASSSPTYEQYF. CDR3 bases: TGTGCCAGTAGTAGCCCTACCTACGAGCAGTACTTC.

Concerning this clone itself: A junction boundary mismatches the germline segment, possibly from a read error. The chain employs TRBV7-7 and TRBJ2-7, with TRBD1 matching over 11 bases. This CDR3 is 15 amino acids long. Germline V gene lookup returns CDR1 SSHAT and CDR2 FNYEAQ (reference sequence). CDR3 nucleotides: TGTGCTAGCAGCTTAGCTGGGACAGGGGGCTACGAGCAGTACTTC. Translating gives CASSLAGTGGYEQYF.

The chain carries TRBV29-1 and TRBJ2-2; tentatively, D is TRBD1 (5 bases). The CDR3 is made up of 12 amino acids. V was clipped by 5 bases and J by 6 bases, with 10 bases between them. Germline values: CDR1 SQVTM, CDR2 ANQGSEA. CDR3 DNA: TGCAGCGTTCAACAGGTTTCCGGGGAGCTGTTTTTT. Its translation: CSVQQVSGELFF.

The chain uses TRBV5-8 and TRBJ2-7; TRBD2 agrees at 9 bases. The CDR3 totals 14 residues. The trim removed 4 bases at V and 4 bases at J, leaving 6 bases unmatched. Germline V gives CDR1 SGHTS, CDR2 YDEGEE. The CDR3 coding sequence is TGTGCCAGCAGCCTAACGGGACTAGCTTACGAGCAGTACTTC. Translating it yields CASSLTGLAYEQYF.

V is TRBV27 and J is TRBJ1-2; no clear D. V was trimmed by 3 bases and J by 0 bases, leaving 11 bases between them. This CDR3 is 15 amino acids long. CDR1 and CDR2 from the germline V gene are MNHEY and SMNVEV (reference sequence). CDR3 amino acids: CASSFRSVSNYGYTF. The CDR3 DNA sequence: TGTGCCAGCAGTTTCCGGAGCGTCTCTAACTATGGCTACACCTTC.

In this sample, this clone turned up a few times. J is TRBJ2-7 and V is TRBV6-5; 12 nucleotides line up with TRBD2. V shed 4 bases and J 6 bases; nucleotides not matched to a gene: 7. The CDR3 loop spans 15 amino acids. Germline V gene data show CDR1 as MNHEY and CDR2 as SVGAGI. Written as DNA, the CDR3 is TGTGCCAGCAGTTCTCTAGCGGGAGGGGTGCCCGAGCAGTACTTC. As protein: CASSSLAGGVPEQYF.